One TCR beta chain is described in this entry. These data belong to a study of blood T cell repertoires in COVID-19. Study context: The cDNA or gDNA used as material had been derived from T cells, B-cell-depleted T cells, or PBMCs.

Measured with immunoSEQ multiplex PCR; TCRdb has only the in-frame clones, and not every one. There are 100,000 to 150,000 clones in the sample; more than 70% occur only once, and more than 1.5% lies in the top ten. Germline CDR1 and CDR2: SQVTM and ANQGSEA. The length of the CDR3 is 13 residues. The V end was cut by 5 bases, the J end by 9 bases, with 19 bases between. This TCR was recovered from a human donor in a cohort sampled during active COVID-19. Specimen: peripheral blood. The J gene is TRBJ2-5, the V gene TRBV29-1; D possibly corresponds to TRBD2 (7 bases). This CDR3 is CSVRGRGSGAQYF. DNA of the CDR3: TGCAGCGTTCGGGGCAGGGGAAGCGGGGCCCAGTACTTC.